Listed below are T cell receptor beta chains from one sample, sequenced in a study of T cell responses to AZD1222 COVID-19 vaccine. Profiled with immunoSEQ multiplex PCR; TCRdb holds only in-frame clones, not every one. The table shows some 130,000 clones, with 87% occurring only once. This material consisted of peripheral blood, taken on day 0 of AZD1222 vaccination. These receptors originate from an adult in good health. The CDR3 runs from the conserved cysteine through the conserved F or W. A row's size may be missing; if present it is once, few, many or a size class.

J gene | clone size | V gene | CDR3 protein
TRBJ1-3 | - | TRBV5-1 | CASSPGSSGNTIYF
TRBJ1-2 | - | TRBV29-1 | CSVDGNRDAHYGYTF
TRBJ1-6 | - | TRBV3-1/TRBV3-2 | CASSQGTGNSPLHF
TRBJ2-5 | - | TRBV9 | CASSVGGGRETQYF
TRBJ2-5 | - | TRBV10-3 | CAISDDRGLETQYF
TRBJ1-1 | - | TRBV27 | CASSLLSSGDTEAFF
TRBJ2-7 | - | TRBV6-5 | CASSPLGGTYEQYF
TRBJ2-7 | - | TRBV7-3 | CASSSGTAPYEQYF
TRBJ2-7 | few | TRBV30 | CAWIGTGDYEQYF
TRBJ1-2 | - | TRBV3-1/TRBV3-2 | CASSPPSGGYGYTF
TRBJ1-4 | - | TRBV24-1 | CATSFYLADRVEKTVF
TRBJ1-2 | once | TRBV14 | CASSLGQGINGYTF
TRBJ1-5 | - | TRBV28 | CASRNDRGNQPQHF
TRBJ2-1 | - | TRBV19 | CASSIGTYNEQFF
TRBJ2-5 | - | TRBV11-3 | CASSLGLTGGEETQYF
TRBJ2-7 | - | TRBV29-1 | CVFNVGTGLTYEQYF
TRBJ1-1 | - | TRBV7-9 | CASSLEVMGTGNTEAFF
TRBJ2-7 | - | TRBV6-6 | CASSQTGTGEQYF
TRBJ1-3 | once | TRBV2 | CASIRPASWLGNTIYF
TRBJ1-5 | - | TRBV10-3 | CAISESVFGQPQHF
TRBJ1-5 | - | TRBV24-1 | CATSDPGHPFNQPQHF
TRBJ2-5 | few | TRBV18 | CASSQGQGSETQYF
TRBJ2-7 | - | TRBV10-3 | CAISESGLASYEQYF
TRBJ2-2 | once | TRBV24-1 | CAITNTGELFF
TRBJ1-1 | - | TRBV5-5 | CASSWRQGSTEAFF
TRBJ1-6 | - | TRBV30 | CAASGITSPLHF
TRBJ2-7 | few | TRBV7-8 | CASSADRGREQYF
TRBJ2-7 | - | TRBV14 | CASSQVGVYEQYF
TRBJ1-6 | - | TRBV7-9 | CASSPPPDTNWSPLHF
TRBJ2-1 | - | TRBV5-6 | CASRWSGTAYNEQFF
TRBJ1-1 | - | TRBV27 | CASSPRVRDTEAFF
TRBJ1-5 | - | TRBV20-1 | CSASDLGTVSNQPQHF
TRBJ1-5 | - | TRBV7-3 | CASSLPTGQGHNQPQHF
TRBJ2-7 | - | TRBV5-1 | CASSSGLAGGGEQYF
TRBJ1-1 | once | TRBV6-4 | CASSEGGGTEAFF
TRBJ2-2 | - | TRBV6-6 | CASSMTGAYTGELFF
TRBJ2-5 | - | TRBV5-1 | CASSFPGTRETQYF
TRBJ1-5 | once | TRBV7-2 | CASSRGQGAFRNQPQHF
TRBJ1-4 | few | TRBV6-5 | CASRVRRNEKLFF
TRBJ1-6 | - | TRBV4-3 | CASSRTLDFKGRQGRNSPLHF
TRBJ2-2 | - | TRBV7-2 | CASSLVLGTVFAGELFF
TRBJ1-6 | - | TRBV6-5 | CASSYGGRINSPLHF
TRBJ2-5 | few | TRBV11-2 | CASSLRQGLETQYF
TRBJ1-3 | few | TRBV5-1 | CASSQTGSSGNTIYF
TRBJ1-6 | - | TRBV5-1 | CASSLGFGDSPLHF
TRBJ1-3 | - | TRBV30 | CAWSVDGSPGNTIYF
TRBJ1-4 | - | TRBV10-3 | CAISEFGGTGGEKLFF
TRBJ2-3 | - | TRBV9 | CASSFGLAYSSTDTQYF
TRBJ2-2 | - | TRBV5-4 | CASSGGVATGELFF
TRBJ2-5 | - | TRBV5-1 | CASSFGGAGETQYF
TRBJ1-1 | - | TRBV10-3 | CAIRGEANTEAFF
TRBJ1-2 | - | TRBV5-1 | CASSVGHRLYGYTF
TRBJ2-1 | few | TRBV29-1 | CSVEGRNFYNEQFF
TRBJ1-4 | - | TRBV6-5 | CASSYTSGQNEKLFF
TRBJ1-3 | - | TRBV20-1 | CSASLGGGNTIYF
TRBJ2-1 | - | TRBV4-1 | CASSQVRDNRYNEQFF
TRBJ1-1 | - | TRBV11-2 | CASSLDRGGLNTEAFF
TRBJ1-1 | - | TRBV7-9 | CASSPRERTTMNTEAFF
TRBJ1-2 | - | TRBV18 | CASSPRGLDYGYTF
TRBJ1-5 | - | TRBV27 | CASSLLGNQPQHF